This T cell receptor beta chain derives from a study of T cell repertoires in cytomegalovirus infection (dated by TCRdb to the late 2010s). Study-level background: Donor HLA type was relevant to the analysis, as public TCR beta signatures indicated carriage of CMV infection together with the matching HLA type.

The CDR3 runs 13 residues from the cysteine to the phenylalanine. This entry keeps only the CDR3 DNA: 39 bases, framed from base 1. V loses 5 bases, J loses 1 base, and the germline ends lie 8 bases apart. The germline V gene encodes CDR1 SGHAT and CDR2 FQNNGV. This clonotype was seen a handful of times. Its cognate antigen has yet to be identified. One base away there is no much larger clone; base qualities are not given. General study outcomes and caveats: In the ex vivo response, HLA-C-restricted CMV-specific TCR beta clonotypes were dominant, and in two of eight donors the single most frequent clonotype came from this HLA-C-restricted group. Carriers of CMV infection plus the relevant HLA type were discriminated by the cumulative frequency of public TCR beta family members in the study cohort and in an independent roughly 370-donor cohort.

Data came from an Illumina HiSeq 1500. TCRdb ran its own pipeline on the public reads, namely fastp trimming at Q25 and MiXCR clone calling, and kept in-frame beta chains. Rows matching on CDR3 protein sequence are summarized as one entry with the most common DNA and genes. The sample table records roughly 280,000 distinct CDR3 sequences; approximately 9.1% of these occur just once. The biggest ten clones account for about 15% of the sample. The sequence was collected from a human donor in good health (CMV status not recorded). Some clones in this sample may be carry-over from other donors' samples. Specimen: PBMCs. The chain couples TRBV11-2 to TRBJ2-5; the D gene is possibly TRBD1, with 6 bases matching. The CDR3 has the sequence CASSRTAQETQYF. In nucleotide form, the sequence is TGTGCCAGCAGCCGGACAGCCCAAGAGACCCAGTACTTC.